The 27 T cell receptor beta chains below come from one sample, sequenced in a study of cytomegalovirus exposure and HLA in healthy donors (dated by TCRdb to the late 2010s). Preparation of the library involved the immunoSEQ multiplex PCR assay. The multiplex PCR relied on a mix of 60 forward primers for TCR Vbeta segments and 13 reverse primers for TCR Jbeta segments. This immuneACCESS table, as held by TCRdb, lists in-frame sequences with V and J called but not all clones. Of the missing ones, under half trace to an unresolved V gene in checked studies; the others have no known cause. The sample's table covers about 190,000 clones. The ten largest clones take up 6.5% of the sample. What was sequenced was PBMCs. The receptor source for this set is a man aged 25 to 40 in good health and CMV-seronegative.

Written as DNA, the CDR3 is TGCAGCGTTGAAAGGGAGAGCTCCTACGAGCAGTACTTC. As protein: CSVERESSYEQYF. The chain recombines TRBV29-1 with TRBJ2-7, with D possibly TRBD2 on 5 matching bases. The CDR3 has 13 amino acids. V dropped 2 bases and J dropped 0 bases, with 8 bases sitting between them. CDR1 and CDR2 from the germline V gene are SQVTM and ANQGSEA.

V usage is TRBV2 and J usage is TRBJ1-6; a weak D match, TRBD1 (6 bases). V was pared by 6 bases and J by 7 bases, with 16 bases between. The CDR3 runs 15 residues. The germline V gene encodes CDR1 SNHLY and CDR2 FYNNEI. The CDR3 DNA sequence: TGTGCCAGCAGATACTACCGGGACAACAATTCACCCCTCCACTTT. This gives the protein CASRYYRDNNSPLHF.

This CDR3 reads CAWSVGTGSNTEAFF. The CDR3 DNA sequence: TGTGCCTGGAGTGTAGGGACAGGGTCGAACACTGAAGCTTTCTTT. The chain employs TRBV30 and TRBJ1-1; 9 positions match TRBD1. CDR1 is GTSNPN and CDR2 is SVGIG in the germline V gene (reference sequence). V lost 0 bases and J lost 1; bases outside the gene matches: 3. This CDR3 has 15 amino acids.

The gene calls are TRBV27 and TRBJ1-5; 7 bases align to TRBD1. The CDR3 totals 14 residues. Germline assignment: CDR1 MNHEY and CDR2 SMNVEV (reference sequence). V was clipped by 2 bases and J by 2 bases; unmatched bases: 0. As DNA, the CDR3 is TGTGCCAGCAGTTTAGACAGGGGCAATCAGCCCCAGCATTTT. Translation: CASSLDRGNQPQHF.

The rearrangement uses TRBV5-1 and TRBJ2-7; a weak D match, TRBD2 (5 bases). Per the germline V gene, CDR1 is SGHRS and CDR2 is YFSETQ. This CDR3 region has 13 residues. Deletions cut 2 bases from V and 3 bases from J, with 9 bases between. CDR3 region: CASSFYGVYEQYF. As DNA, the CDR3 is TGCGCCAGCAGCTTTTACGGGGTCTACGAGCAGTACTTC.

The chain is built from TRBV5-6 and TRBJ2-1, with D tentatively TRBD2 (6 bases). In germline, CDR1 is SGHDT, CDR2 YYEEEE. The CDR3 is 12 residues long. Trimming removed 4 bases at V and 10 bases at J, with 12 bases between. The CDR3 coding sequence is TGTGCCAGCAGCCCACTTGGGGGGGAGCAGTTCTTC. As protein: CASSPLGGEQFF.

The rearrangement links TRBV6-5 to TRBJ2-1, with unresolved D. Trimming took 1 base from V and 0 from J, leaving 7 bases between them. Germline V lookup: CDR1 MNHEY, CDR2 SVGAGI. The CDR3 covers 15 residues. As DNA, the CDR3 is TGTGCCAGCAGTTACTGGTGGAGCTCCTACAATGAGCAGTTCTTC. It encodes CASSYWWSSYNEQFF.

V and J are TRBV15 and TRBJ2-7; D might be TRBD2 (6 bases). The CDR3 length is 16 residues. Germline V gene sequence: CDR1 LNHNV, CDR2 YYDKDF (reference sequence). Between the trimmed V and J ends, which lost 0 bases and 0 bases, there was a span of 12 bases. The CDR3 here is CATSRDFAGSSYEQYF. For the CDR3, the DNA is TGTGCCACCAGCAGAGATTTCGCCGGGAGCTCCTACGAGCAGTACTTC.

V is TRBV5-1 and J is TRBJ1-2, with 7 bases lining up with TRBD1. The germline gives CDR1 SGHRS, CDR2 YFSETQ. The V segment lost 1 base and the J segment 2 bases; nucleotides outside the gene matches: 2. The CDR3 consists of 14 residues. The CDR3 spells CASSLSRGNYGYTF. The CDR3 DNA reads TGCGCCAGCAGCTTGTCCAGGGGGAACTATGGCTACACCTTC.

The J gene is TRBJ1-6, the V gene TRBV2; weak D call: TRBD1 (5 bases). Germline CDR1 SNHLY, CDR2 FYNNEI. V was clipped by 6 bases and J by 7 bases, with 10 bases between them. The CDR3 is made up of 13 amino acids. The CDR3 region has the DNA TGTGCCAGCAGCTATGGGGCGAATTCACCCCTCCACTTT. Translating gives CASSYGANSPLHF.

The gene calls are TRBV2 and TRBJ1-6; the D gene is possibly TRBD1 (6 bases). Trimming pared 4 bases from V and 7 bases from J, leaving 11 bases between. This CDR3 comprises 14 residues. Germline V lookup: CDR1 SNHLY, CDR2 FYNNEI. CDR3 coding DNA: TGTGCCAGCAGTGTTAGGGGGGGGAATTCACCCCTCCACTTT. The encoded protein is CASSVRGGNSPLHF.

The V gene is TRBV5-6, the J gene TRBJ2-3; TRBD2 might be the D (6 bases). Per germline, CDR1 SGHDT and CDR2 YYEEEE. The CDR3 spans 15 residues. V lost 3 bases and J lost 0, with 11 bases in between. CDR3 in amino acids: CASSSTGGSTDTQYF. CDR3 coding DNA: TGTGCCAGCAGCTCCACCGGGGGTAGCACAGATACGCAGTATTTT.

J is TRBJ2-3 and V is TRBV7-7, with 7 positions matching TRBD1. Per germline, CDR1 SSHAT and CDR2 FNYEAQ (reference sequence). The CDR3 consists of 15 residues. V dropped 5 bases and J dropped 2; count of bases not matched to a gene: 7. This CDR3 is CASSPTGYDTDTQYF. The CDR3 nucleotides are TGTGCCAGCAGCCCGACAGGGTACGACACAGATACGCAGTATTTT.

The J gene is TRBJ2-1, the V gene TRBV10-3; 9 positions agree with TRBD2. Germline V gene lookup returns CDR1 ENHRY and CDR2 SYGVKD. The CDR3 has 17 amino acids. V shed 3 bases, J shed 2 bases, and the junction held 8 bases outside the gene matches. The chain's CDR3 is CAISDPRTSETYNEQFF. Here the CDR3 DNA reads TGTGCCATCAGTGACCCTAGGACTAGCGAAACCTACAATGAGCAGTTCTTC.

Note on this clone: This sample also contains other DNA sequences that code for the same CDR3. The rearrangement links TRBV7-2 to TRBJ2-3, with 8 bases fitting TRBD1. V shed 5 bases and J 3 bases; nucleotides not matched to a gene: 7. Germline V gene lookup returns CDR1 SGHTA and CDR2 FQGNSA. The CDR3 sequence is 15 residues long. CDR3 sequence (DNA): TGTGCCAGCAGCCAGGGGACAGGTAGTACAGATACGCAGTATTTT. Encoded protein: CASSQGTGSTDTQYF.

Remarks on this clone: This specimen includes other DNA sequences encoding the same CDR3. The V gene is TRBV19, the J gene TRBJ1-2, with D uncertain. Trimming cost V 0 bases and J 1 base, with 3 bases left between them. Per the germline V gene, CDR1 is LNHDA and CDR2 is SQIVND (reference sequence). This CDR3 is 13 amino acids long. In DNA form, the CDR3 reads TGTGCCAGTAGTATAGACAGTAACTATGGCTACACCTTC. This sequence encodes CASSIDSNYGYTF.

This rearrangement joins TRBV5-1 to TRBJ2-1; 12 positions match TRBD2. The ends lost 0 bases at V and 7 bases at J; junction bases unmatched: 5. This CDR3 contains 16 residues. From germline, CDR1 is SGHRS and CDR2 YFSETQ. Here the CDR3 DNA reads TGCGCCAGCAGCTTGGGGCTAGCGGGAGGGATGAATGAGCAGTTCTTC. It encodes CASSLGLAGGMNEQFF.

The V gene is TRBV2, the J gene TRBJ1-6, with D uncertain. V lost 6 bases, J lost 4 bases, and 13 bases lay in between. This CDR3 is 15 amino acids long. Germline loops: CDR1 SNHLY, CDR2 FYNNEI. The CDR3 nucleotides read TGTGCCAGCAGCCCGCTCGGCGGGTATAATTCACCCCTCCACTTT. It translates to CASSPLGGYNSPLHF.

The chain couples TRBV6-5 to TRBJ2-3, with D possibly matching TRBD2 (6 bases). In germline, CDR1 is MNHEY, CDR2 SVGAGI. The CDR3 runs to 15 residues. Trimming removed 2 bases at V and 0 bases at J, with 9 bases between. DNA of the CDR3: TGTGCCAGCAGTTACGATGGGACTAGCACAGATACGCAGTATTTT. Encoded protein: CASSYDGTSTDTQYF.

This sequence joins TRBV18 and TRBJ2-3, with a weak D call TRBD1 (5 bases). Germline loops: CDR1 KGHSH, CDR2 LQKENI. The V and J ends lost 2 bases and 3 bases respectively, with 9 bases between them. CDR3 size: 14 residues. In DNA form, the CDR3 reads TGTGCCAGCTCACCATCCCAGGGAACAGATACGCAGTATTTT. Its protein is CASSPSQGTDTQYF.

The chain has TRBV19 and TRBJ1-2; D possibly corresponds to TRBD1 (5 bases). This CDR3 spans 14 amino acids. V was pared by 2 bases and J by 3 bases, with 10 bases between. The V gene's germline CDR1 is LNHDA and CDR2 SQIVND (reference sequence). CDR3 sequence: CASSIRGRDYGYTF. The CDR3 DNA sequence: TGTGCCAGTAGTATAAGGGGCAGGGACTATGGCTACACCTTC.

V is TRBV10-1 and J is TRBJ2-1; 14 positions agree with TRBD2. Germline CDR1 WNHNN, CDR2 SYGVQD (reference sequence). This CDR3 is 16 amino acids long. The J segment lost 5 bases and the V segment lost 3 bases, leaving 3 bases of the junction unmatched. CDR3 amino acids: CASSDPGLAGDNEQFF. The CDR3 DNA reads as TGCGCCAGCAGTGACCCGGGACTAGCGGGAGACAATGAGCAGTTCTTC.

The chain joins TRBV19 to TRBJ1-4; D is ambiguous. CDR1 and CDR2 from the germline V gene are LNHDA and SQIVND (reference sequence). V lost 2 bases and J 7 bases, leaving 11 bases between the germline ends. CDR3 size: 14 residues. This CDR3 is CASSIRLRGEKLFF. The CDR3, as DNA: TGTGCCAGTAGTATACGACTAAGAGGTGAAAAACTGTTTTTT.

The chain combines TRBV6-5 with TRBJ1-1; no definite D call. V gave up 5 bases and J gave up 0 bases, with 10 bases separating them. Looked up from germline, CDR1 is MNHEY and CDR2 is SVGAGI. This CDR3 region has 14 residues. DNA for the CDR3: TGTGCCAGCAGTCGAGGAAACATGAACACTGAAGCTTTCTTT. The encoded protein is CASSRGNMNTEAFF.

V gene TRBV6-5 combines with J gene TRBJ1-1; 8 nucleotides match TRBD1. This CDR3 region has 15 residues. Germline trimming cut 4 bases from V and 4 bases from J; bases unmatched to any gene: 8. Germline lookup yields CDR1 MNHEY and CDR2 SVGAGI. CDR3 coding DNA: TGTGCCAGCAGTTCCCACGGGACAGGCGGCACTGAAGCTTTCTTT. Protein: CASSSHGTGGTEAFF.

This chain joins TRBV6-6 and TRBJ1-5; no clear D. V lost 4 bases, J lost 3 bases, and 13 bases lay in between. In germline, CDR1 is MNHNY, CDR2 SVGAGI (reference sequence). This CDR3 is built from 15 residues. In nucleotides, the CDR3 is TGTGCCAGCAGTTCCCGCCCTACTCCCAATCAGCCCCAGCATTTT. It is translated as CASSSRPTPNQPQHF.

The V gene is TRBV2, the J gene TRBJ2-1; 8 nucleotides agree with TRBD1. After removal of 2 bases from V and 7 bases from J, the junction contained 1 base not matched to a gene. The CDR3 is 13 residues long. Germline V gives CDR1 SNHLY, CDR2 FYNNEI. In nucleotides, the CDR3 is TGTGCCAGCAGTGAAAACAGGGGGAATGAGCAGTTCTTC. Protein product: CASSENRGNEQFF. The full variable domain, in which reference TRBV2 and TRBJ2-1 provide the parts outside the CDR3, is EPEVTQTPSHQVTQMGQEVILRCVPISNHLYFYWYRQILGQKVEFLVSFYNNEISEKSEIFDDQFSVERPDGSNFTLKIRSTKLEDSAMYFCASSENRGNEQFFGPGTRLTVL.